The present entry profiles one T cell receptor beta chain with its context. Its antigen is unknown. Other nucleotide sequences in the sample specify the same CDR3. Looked up from germline, CDR1 is SGHAT and CDR2 is FQNNGV. The CDR3 totals 15 residues. Trimming removed 5 bases from V and 4 bases from J; junction bases left unmatched: 4. Profiling relied on immunoSEQ multiplex PCR, and the TCRdb table lists in-frame clones only, not all of them. This table has fewer than 1 million clones, roughly 96% appearing once. The entry originates in a study of shared clonotypes between healthy human individuals. General observations from the study: Among donors, clonotype sharing was expected to be affected by sequencing depth. Generation of non-shared clonotypes was less probable than generation of clonotypes shared by all four donors. Generally, naive subsets (rather than memory subsets) showed larger estimated richness.

CD45RO-negative cells were positively selected for CCR7, leaving out terminally differentiated effector memory CD45RA+ cells. The sequencing sample was made of naive CD8+ T cells sorted from blood. The sequence was collected from a man aged 30 to 45 in good health. This chain joins TRBV11-2 and TRBJ2-7; 14 bases are shared with TRBD2. Here the CDR3 DNA reads TGTGCCAGCAGCCCGCGACTAGCGGGAGGGTACGAGCAGTACTTC. Residues: CASSPRLAGGYEQYF.